The 10 T cell receptor beta chains reported below all come from one sample, sequenced in a study of lymphopenia after photon versus proton radiotherapy. Profiling relied on immunoSEQ multiplex PCR, and the TCRdb table lists in-frame clones only, not all of them. This table holds 75,000 to 90,000 clones, around 80% found once. The sample consisted of peripheral blood, taken from a patient treated with proton-based radiotherapy. All receptors derive from a man in his fifties or sixties with pancreatic cancer.

The V call is TRBV6-1, the J call TRBJ2-1, with 7 positions matching TRBD1. Germline lookup yields CDR1 MNHNS and CDR2 SASEGT. The CDR3 spans 14 residues. V dropped 6 bases and J dropped 10; count of bases not matched to a gene: 12. Here the CDR3 reads CASRVPGQPGEQFF. The CDR3 nucleotides are TGTGCCAGCAGGGTCCCGGGACAGCCTGGGGAGCAGTTCTTC.

J is TRBJ1-3 and V is TRBV10-3, with TRBD1 as a possible D gene (6 bases). V was trimmed by 6 bases and J by 0 bases, leaving 9 bases between them. The germline V gene encodes CDR1 ENHRY and CDR2 SYGVKD. This CDR3 contains 14 residues. For the CDR3, the DNA is TGTGCCATCAGCCAACAGGGCTCTGGAAACACCATATATTTT. This codes for CAISQQGSGNTIYF.

The genes are TRBV11-3 and TRBJ2-5, with D possibly matching TRBD2 (5 bases). This CDR3 has 14 amino acids. CDR1 SGHNT and CDR2 YENEEA come from the germline V gene. Deletions cut 6 bases from V and 5 bases from J, with 16 bases between. The CDR3 DNA reads as TGTGCCAGCAGTTCGCAAAGAGGGTCCGAGACCCAGTACTTC. Protein sequence: CASSSQRGSETQYF. The full variable domain, completed using reference TRBV11-3 and TRBJ2-5, is EAGVVQSPRYKIIEKKQPVAFWCNPISGHNTLYWYLQNLGQGPELLIRYENEEAVDDSQLPKDRFSAERLKGVDSTLKIQPAELGDSAVYLCASSSQRGSETQYFGPGTRLLVL.

This clone was picked up a small number of times. The chain carries TRBV5-1 and TRBJ2-3, with a tentative D call TRBD2 (6 bases). The V end was cut by 2 bases, the J end by 0 bases, with 13 bases between. Germline loops: CDR1 SGHRS, CDR2 YFSETQ. The CDR3 covers 16 residues. CDR3 DNA sequence: TGCGCCAGCAGCTTTTTTCATGGGGGGAGCACAGATACGCAGTATTTT. Its translation is CASSFFHGGSTDTQYF.

This rearrangement joins TRBV28 to TRBJ1-1; tentatively, D is TRBD1 (6 bases). In germline, CDR1 is MDHEN, CDR2 SYDVKM. The CDR3 is 14 amino acids. V shed 6 bases and J shed 3 bases, with 14 bases lying between them. CDR3 DNA: TGTGCCAGCAGGGAGGGGGGGCAACACACTGAAGCTTTCTTT. Its protein is CASREGGQHTEAFF.

Here the CDR3 reads CASSEEVTGVKQYF. DNA for the CDR3: TGCGCCAGCAGCGAGGAGGTGACAGGGGTCAAGCAGTACTTC. The rearrangement joins TRBV5-1 to TRBJ2-7; TRBD1 matches 8 bases. Germline V CDR1 and CDR2: SGHRS, YFSETQ. Trimming removed 4 bases from V and 8 bases from J; junction bases left unmatched: 11. The CDR3 covers 14 residues.

This sequence joins TRBV7-9 and TRBJ1-2, with D possibly being TRBD1 (6 bases). Germline values: CDR1 SEHNR, CDR2 FQNEAQ (reference sequence). The CDR3 covers 14 residues. The V and J ends lost 5 bases and 3 bases respectively, with 13 bases between them. The CDR3 sequence: CASSLRDKDYGYTF. The CDR3 nucleotides are TGTGCCAGCAGCCTCAGGGACAAGGACTATGGCTACACCTTC.

For this clone: A junction boundary mismatches the germline segment, possibly from a read error. The chain recombines TRBV7-7 with TRBJ2-3, with unresolved D. Germline loops: CDR1 SSHAT, CDR2 FNYEAQ (reference sequence). The CDR3 extends over 15 amino acids. The CDR3 spells CASSLVNTPTDTQYF. CDR3 DNA: TGTGCTAGCAGCTTAGTCAACACTCCCACAGATACGCAGTATTTT.

In its sample, this clone was seen a few times. This chain connects TRBV5-5 to TRBJ2-7, with D maybe TRBD1 (6 bases). This CDR3 comprises 12 residues. Trimming pared 7 bases from V and 3 bases from J, leaving 11 bases between. Germline assignment: CDR1 SGHKS and CDR2 YYEKEE (reference sequence). CDR3 amino acids: CASHDRFYEQYF. The CDR3 DNA is TGTGCCAGCCACGACAGGTTCTACGAGCAGTACTTC.

This sequence joins TRBV30 and TRBJ2-6, with D perhaps TRBD1 (5 bases). The V and J ends lost 2 bases and 0 bases respectively, with 11 bases between them. Germline CDR1 reads GTSNPN; CDR2 reads SVGIG (reference sequence). The CDR3 contains 16 residues. CDR3 sequence reads: CAWSQTDSSGANVLTF. CDR3 bases: TGTGCCTGGAGTCAAACAGACAGCTCTGGGGCCAACGTCCTGACTTTC.